The T cell receptor beta chain described here comes from a study of CD8+CD57+ T cells in acquired aplastic anemia. About the research overall: Sorted CD4+ and CD8+ cells gave a mean 3.2 ug DNA, range 0.2 to 27.4 ug.

Concerning this clonotype: Its antigen is unknown. A much larger clone sits a single nucleotide away, making a read error possible.

TCR beta VDJ combinations and CDR3 sequences were profiled from genomic DNA. Each CDR3 protein is one row after TCRdb ran MiXCR on the reads. The sample has 250,000 to 300,000 distinct CDR3 sequences, 45% to 70% seen once; the top ten hold approximately 8.2%. Findings and limits, study-wide: Around 29 CD8+ CDR3 sequences were shared between patients and controls.

The V and J ends lost 3 bases and 3 bases, in that order; junction bases with no gene match: 7. Germline CDR1 and CDR2: SGDLS and YYNGEE. The CDR3 is made up of 16 amino acids. The source is a human donor with severe aplastic anemia or a healthy control (not recorded which). The sequenced sample consisted of sorted CD4+, CD8+, or CD8+CD57+ T cells (not recorded which) from PBMCs. The rearrangement joins TRBV9 to TRBJ2-5, with TRBD1 matching 11 bases. The CDR3 sequence is CASSGGQGGLKETQYF. The CDR3 DNA is TGTGCCAGCAGCGGGGGACAGGGGGGCCTCAAAGAGACCCAGTACTTC.